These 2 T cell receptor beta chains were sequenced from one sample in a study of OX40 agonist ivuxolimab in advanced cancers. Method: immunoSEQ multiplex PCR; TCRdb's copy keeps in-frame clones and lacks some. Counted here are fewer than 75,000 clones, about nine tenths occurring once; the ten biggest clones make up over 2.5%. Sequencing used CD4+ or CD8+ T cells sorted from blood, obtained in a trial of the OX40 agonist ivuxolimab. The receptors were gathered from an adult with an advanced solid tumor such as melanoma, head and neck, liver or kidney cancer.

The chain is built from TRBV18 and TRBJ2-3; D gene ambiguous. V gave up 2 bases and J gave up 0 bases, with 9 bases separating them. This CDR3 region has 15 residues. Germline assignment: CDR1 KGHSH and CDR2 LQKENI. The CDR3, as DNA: TGTGCCAGCTCACCAGTGGCGACTAGCACAGATACGCAGTATTTT. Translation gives CASSPVATSTDTQYF. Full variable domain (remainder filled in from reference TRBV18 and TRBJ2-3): NAGVMQNPRHLVRRRGQEARLRCSPMKGHSHVYWYRQLPEEGLKFMVYLQKENIIDESGMPKERFSAEFPKEGPSILRIQQVVRGDSAAYFCASSPVATSTDTQYFGPGTRLTVL.

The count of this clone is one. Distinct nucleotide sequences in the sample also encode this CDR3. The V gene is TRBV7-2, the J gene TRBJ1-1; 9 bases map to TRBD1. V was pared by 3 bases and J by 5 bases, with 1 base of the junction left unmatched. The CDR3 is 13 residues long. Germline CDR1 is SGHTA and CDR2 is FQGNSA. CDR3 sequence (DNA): TGTGCCAGCAGCTTGACAGGGGGTACTGAAGCTTTCTTT. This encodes CASSLTGGTEAFF.